This TCR beta chain was obtained from a study of blood T cell repertoires in COVID-19. Study at large: Material from acute and convalescent COVID-19 was sourced from the United States, Italy and Spain. PBMCs, B-cell-depleted T cells, or T cells were the source of the cDNA or gDNA that made up the material.

Trimming removed 6 bases at V and 7 bases at J, with 16 bases between. The CDR3 is made up of 13 amino acids. Germline V CDR1 and CDR2: SGHRS, YFSETQ. This table comes from immunoSEQ multiplex PCR, and its TCRdb copy is limited to in-frame clones, with some not included. Counted here are roughly 200,000 clones, more than 65% occurring once; the ten biggest clones make up about 12%. The origin of this receptor is a human donor in a cohort sampled during active COVID-19. The sample comprised peripheral blood. The V gene is TRBV5-1, the J gene TRBJ1-1, with unresolved D. CDR3 bases: TGCGCCAGCAACAAATTAGGGAGGGATGAAGCTTTCTTT. It is translated as CASNKLGRDEAFF.